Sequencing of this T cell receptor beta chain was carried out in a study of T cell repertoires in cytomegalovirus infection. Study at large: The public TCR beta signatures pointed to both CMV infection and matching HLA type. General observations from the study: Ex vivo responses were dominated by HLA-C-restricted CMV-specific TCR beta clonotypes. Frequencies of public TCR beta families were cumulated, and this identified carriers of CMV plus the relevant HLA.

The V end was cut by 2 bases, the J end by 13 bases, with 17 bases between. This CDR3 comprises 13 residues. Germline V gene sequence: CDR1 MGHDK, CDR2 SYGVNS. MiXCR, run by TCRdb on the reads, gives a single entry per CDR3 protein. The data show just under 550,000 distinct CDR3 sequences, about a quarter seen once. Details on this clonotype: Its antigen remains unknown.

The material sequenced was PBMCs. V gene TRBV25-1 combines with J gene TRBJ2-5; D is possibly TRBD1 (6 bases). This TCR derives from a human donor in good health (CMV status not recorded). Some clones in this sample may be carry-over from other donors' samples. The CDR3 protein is CASSELGRQGLYF. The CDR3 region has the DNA TGTGCCAGCAGTGAACTGGGACGGCAGGGGTTGTACTTC. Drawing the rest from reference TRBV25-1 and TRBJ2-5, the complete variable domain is EADIYQTPRYLVIGTGKKITLECSQTMGHDKMYWYQQDPGMELHLIHYSYGVNSTEKGDLSSESTVSRIRTEHFPLTLESARPSHTSQYLCASSELGRQGLYFGPGTRLLVL.